This entry features one TCR beta chain sequence. Its antigen remains unidentified. This sample was taken from a study of shared clonotypes between healthy human individuals. Germline V gene lookup returns CDR1 SGHTA and CDR2 FQGNSA. V shed 0 bases and J shed 3 bases, with 6 bases lying between them. This CDR3 spans 13 amino acids. Study-wide results and limits: Generally, naive subsets (rather than memory subsets) showed larger estimated richness.

Clones were sequenced by immunoSEQ multiplex PCR, and TCRdb holds only the in-frame ones, with some missing. This sample has approximately 1.1 million clones, with more than 75% found just once. Sequencing used memory CD4+ T cells from PBMCs. As for subset: CD45RA-negative fraction. The chain has TRBV7-2 and TRBJ2-7; D gene unclear. This receptor was obtained from a man aged 18 to 35 in good health. Some clones in this sample may be carry-over from other donors' samples. The CDR3 nucleotides are TGTGCCAGCAGCTTAGCACGGAACTACGAGCAGTACTTC. Translating gives CASSLARNYEQYF.